A selection of T cell receptor beta chains follows, all from one sample in a study of CD8+CD57+ T cells in acquired aplastic anemia. TCRdb reanalysed the reads using MiXCR and keeps one entry per CDR3 protein. This table has 160,000 or so distinct CDR3 sequences, about two thirds appearing once. Sequences were obtained from sorted CD4+, CD8+, or CD8+CD57+ T cells (not recorded which) from PBMCs. The receptors derive from a human donor with aplastic anemia. The CDR3 runs from the conserved cysteine through the conserved F or W. Fields, in order: clone size, V gene, J gene, D gene, CDR3 protein, CDR3 DNA. The D gene is left open where the match is weak. A clone size is listed for some rows: how often the clone was seen (once, few, many), or a class if it is expanded.

NA,TRBV2,TRBJ1-2,NA,CASSEAGTNYGYTF,TGTGCCAGCAGTGAGGCAGGGACCAACTATGGCTACACCTTC
NA,TRBV5-4,TRBJ2-2,TRBD1,CASSLRKGALLHITGELFF,TGTGCCAGCAGCTTGCGAAAGGGGGCTCTCCTACACATCACCGGGGAGCTGTTTTTT
NA,TRBV20-1,TRBJ1-1,TRBD1,CSARDRGVMNTEAFF,TGCAGTGCTCGGGACAGGGGTGTCATGAACACTGAAGCTTTCTTT
few,TRBV6-5,TRBJ2-1,TRBD1,CASSYSGTGDYNEQFF,TGTGCCAGCAGTTACTCGGGGACAGGGGATTACAATGAGCAGTTCTTC
NA,TRBV7-9,TRBJ2-5,NA,CASSLGGQLQTQYF,TGTGCCAGCAGCTTAGGAGGACAACTGCAGACCCAGTACTTC
NA,TRBV2,TRBJ2-7,NA,CASRQVFRYEQYF,TGTGCCAGCAGACAGGTGTTTCGATACGAGCAGTACTTC
NA,TRBV4-3,TRBJ2-1,NA,CASSQGIADPYNEQFF,TGCGCCAGCAGCCAAGGGATAGCGGATCCCTACAATGAGCAGTTCTTC
NA,TRBV7-8,TRBJ2-7,TRBD1,CASSREGQLPGEQYF,TGTGCCAGCAGTCGAGAGGGACAGCTCCCGGGCGAGCAGTACTTC
NA,TRBV10-1,TRBJ2-1,TRBD1,CASRPGTDGEQFF,TGCGCCAGCAGGCCCGGGACAGACGGTGAGCAGTTCTTC
NA,TRBV15,TRBJ2-6,NA,CATSLRQGSGANVLTF,TGTGCCACCAGCCTTCGTCAGGGCTCTGGGGCCAACGTCCTGACTTTC
NA,TRBV6-5,TRBJ1-6,NA,CASSYVVQANSPLHF,TGTGCCAGCAGTTACGTGGTGCAGGCAAATTCACCCCTCCACTTT